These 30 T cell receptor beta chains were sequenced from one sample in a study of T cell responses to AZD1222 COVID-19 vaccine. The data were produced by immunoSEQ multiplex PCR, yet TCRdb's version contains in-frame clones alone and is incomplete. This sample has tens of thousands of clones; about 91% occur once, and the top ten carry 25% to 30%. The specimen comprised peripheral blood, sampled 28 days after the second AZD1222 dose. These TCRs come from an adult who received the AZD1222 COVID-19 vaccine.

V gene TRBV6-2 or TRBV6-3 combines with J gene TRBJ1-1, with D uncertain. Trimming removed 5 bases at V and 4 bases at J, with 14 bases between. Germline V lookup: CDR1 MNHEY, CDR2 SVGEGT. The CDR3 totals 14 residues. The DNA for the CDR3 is TGTGCCAGCAGTGAGGGTCGACTCTCCACTGAAGCTTTCTTT. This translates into CASSEGRLSTEAFF.

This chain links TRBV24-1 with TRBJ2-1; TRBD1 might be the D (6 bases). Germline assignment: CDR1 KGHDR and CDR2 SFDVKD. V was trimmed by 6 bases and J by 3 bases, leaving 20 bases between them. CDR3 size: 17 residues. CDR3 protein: CATSQMGQGKIYNEQFF. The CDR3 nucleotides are TGTGCCACCAGTCAAATGGGGCAGGGGAAGATCTACAATGAGCAGTTCTTC.

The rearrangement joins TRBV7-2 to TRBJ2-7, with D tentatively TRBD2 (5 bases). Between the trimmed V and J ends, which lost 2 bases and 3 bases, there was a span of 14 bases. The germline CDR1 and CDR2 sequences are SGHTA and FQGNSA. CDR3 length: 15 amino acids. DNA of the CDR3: TGTGCCAGCAGCTTAAGACGGTCAGGAGGCTACGAGCAGTACTTC. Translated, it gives CASSLRRSGGYEQYF.

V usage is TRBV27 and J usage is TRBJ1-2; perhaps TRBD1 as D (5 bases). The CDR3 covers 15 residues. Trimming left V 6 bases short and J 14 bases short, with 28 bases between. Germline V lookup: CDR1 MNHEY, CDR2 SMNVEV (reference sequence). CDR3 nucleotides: TGTGCCAGCAGACTAATCGCCCTCAGACAGCGTGGGTTGACCTTC. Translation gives CASRLIALRQRGLTF.

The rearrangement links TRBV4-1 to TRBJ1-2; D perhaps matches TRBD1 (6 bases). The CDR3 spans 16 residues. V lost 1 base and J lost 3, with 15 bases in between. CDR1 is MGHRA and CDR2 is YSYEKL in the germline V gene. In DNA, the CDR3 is TGCGCCAGCAGCCAAGGGTGGACAGCTCTTCACTATGGCTACACCTTC. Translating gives CASSQGWTALHYGYTF.

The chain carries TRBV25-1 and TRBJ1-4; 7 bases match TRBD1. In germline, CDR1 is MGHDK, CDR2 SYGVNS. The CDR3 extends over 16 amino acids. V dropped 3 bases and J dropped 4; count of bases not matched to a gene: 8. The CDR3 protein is CASSDEGGQNNEKLFF. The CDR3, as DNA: TGTGCCAGCAGTGACGAGGGGGGACAGAATAATGAAAAACTGTTTTTT.

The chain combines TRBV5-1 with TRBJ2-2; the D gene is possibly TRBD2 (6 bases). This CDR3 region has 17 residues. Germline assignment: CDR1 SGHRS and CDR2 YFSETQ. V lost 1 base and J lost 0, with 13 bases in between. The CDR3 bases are TGCGCCAGCAGCTTGTCATCACTAGCAACGAACACCGGGGAGCTGTTTTTT. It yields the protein CASSLSSLATNTGELFF.

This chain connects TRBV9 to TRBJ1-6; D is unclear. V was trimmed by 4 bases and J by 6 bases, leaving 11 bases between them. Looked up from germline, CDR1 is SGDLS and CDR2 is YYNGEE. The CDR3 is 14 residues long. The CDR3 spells CASSLNTGNSPLHF. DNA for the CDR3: TGTGCCAGCAGCCTCAATACTGGTAATTCACCCCTCCACTTT.

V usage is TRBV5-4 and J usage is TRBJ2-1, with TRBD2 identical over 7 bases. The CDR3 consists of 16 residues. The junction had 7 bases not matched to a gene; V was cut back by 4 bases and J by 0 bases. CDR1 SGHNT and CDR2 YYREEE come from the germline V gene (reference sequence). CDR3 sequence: CASSRRGGSSYNEQFF. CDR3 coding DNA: TGTGCCAGCAGCCGAAGGGGCGGGAGCTCCTACAATGAGCAGTTCTTC.

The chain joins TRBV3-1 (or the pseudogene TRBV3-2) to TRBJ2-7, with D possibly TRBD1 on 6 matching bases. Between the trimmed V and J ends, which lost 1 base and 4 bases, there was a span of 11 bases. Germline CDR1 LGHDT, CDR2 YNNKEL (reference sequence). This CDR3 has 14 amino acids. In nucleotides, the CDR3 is TGTGCCAGCAGCCAAGGCGGACAGAATTACGAGCAGTACTTC. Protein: CASSQGGQNYEQYF.

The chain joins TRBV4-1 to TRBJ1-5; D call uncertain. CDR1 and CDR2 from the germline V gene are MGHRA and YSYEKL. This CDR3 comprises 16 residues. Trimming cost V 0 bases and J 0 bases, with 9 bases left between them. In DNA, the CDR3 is TGCGCCAGCAGCCAAGACGGGCTGCATAGCAATCAGCCCCAGCATTTT. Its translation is CASSQDGLHSNQPQHF.

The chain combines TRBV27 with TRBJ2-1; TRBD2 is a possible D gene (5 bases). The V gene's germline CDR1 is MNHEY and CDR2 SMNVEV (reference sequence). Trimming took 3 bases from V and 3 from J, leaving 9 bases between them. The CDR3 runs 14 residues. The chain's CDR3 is CASSLKRDYNEQFF. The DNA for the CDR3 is TGTGCCAGCAGTTTGAAACGGGACTACAATGAGCAGTTCTTC.

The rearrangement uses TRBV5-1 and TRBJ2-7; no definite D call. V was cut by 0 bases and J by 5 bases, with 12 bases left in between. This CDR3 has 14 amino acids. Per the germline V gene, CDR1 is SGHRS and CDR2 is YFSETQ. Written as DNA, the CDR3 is TGCGCCAGCAGCTTGGATCCTCTGAGTGACGAGCAGTACTTC. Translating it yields CASSLDPLSDEQYF.

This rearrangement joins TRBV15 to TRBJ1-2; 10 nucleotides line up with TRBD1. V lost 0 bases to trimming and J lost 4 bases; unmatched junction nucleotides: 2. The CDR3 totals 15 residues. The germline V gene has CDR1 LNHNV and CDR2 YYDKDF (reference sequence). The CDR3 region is CATSRETGGGYGYTF. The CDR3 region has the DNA TGTGCCACCAGCAGAGAGACAGGGGGCGGCTATGGCTACACCTTC.

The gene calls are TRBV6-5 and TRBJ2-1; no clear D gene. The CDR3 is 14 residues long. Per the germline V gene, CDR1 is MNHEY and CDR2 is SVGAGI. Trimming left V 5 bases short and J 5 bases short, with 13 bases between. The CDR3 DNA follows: TGTGCCAGCAGTAATGGCCCACTCGACAATGAGCAGTTCTTC. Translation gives CASSNGPLDNEQFF.

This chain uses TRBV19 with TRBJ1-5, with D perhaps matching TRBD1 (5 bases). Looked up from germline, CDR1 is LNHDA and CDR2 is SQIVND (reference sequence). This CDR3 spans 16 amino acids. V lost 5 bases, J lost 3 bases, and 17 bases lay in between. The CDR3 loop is CASSGRAGPNNQPQHF. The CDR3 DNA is TGTGCCAGTAGTGGGAGGGCGGGGCCCAACAATCAGCCCCAGCATTTT.

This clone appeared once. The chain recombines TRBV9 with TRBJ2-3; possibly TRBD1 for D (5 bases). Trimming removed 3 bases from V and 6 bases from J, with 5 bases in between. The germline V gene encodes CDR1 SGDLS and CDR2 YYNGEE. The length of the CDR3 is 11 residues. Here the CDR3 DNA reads TGTGCCAGCAGCGAGGGGGATACGCAGTATTTT. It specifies CASSEGDTQYF.

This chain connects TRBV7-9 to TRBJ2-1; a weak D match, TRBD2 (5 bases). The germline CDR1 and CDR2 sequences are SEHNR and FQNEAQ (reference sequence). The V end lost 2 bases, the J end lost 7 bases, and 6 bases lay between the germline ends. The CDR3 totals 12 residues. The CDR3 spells CASSLSGNEQFF. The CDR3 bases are TGTGCCAGCAGCTTAAGCGGAAATGAGCAGTTCTTC.

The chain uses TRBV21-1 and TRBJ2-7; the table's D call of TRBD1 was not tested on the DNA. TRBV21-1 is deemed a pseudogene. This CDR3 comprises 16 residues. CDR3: CASSKAPGTDRYEQYF. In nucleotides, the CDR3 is TGTGCCAGCAGCAAAGCGCCAGGGACAGACCGGTACGAGCAGTACTTC.

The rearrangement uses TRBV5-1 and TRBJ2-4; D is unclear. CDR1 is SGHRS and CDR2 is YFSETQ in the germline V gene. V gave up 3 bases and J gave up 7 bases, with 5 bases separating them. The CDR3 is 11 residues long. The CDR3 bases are TGCGCCAGCAGCTCTTCGAACATTCAGTACTTC. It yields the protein CASSSSNIQYF.

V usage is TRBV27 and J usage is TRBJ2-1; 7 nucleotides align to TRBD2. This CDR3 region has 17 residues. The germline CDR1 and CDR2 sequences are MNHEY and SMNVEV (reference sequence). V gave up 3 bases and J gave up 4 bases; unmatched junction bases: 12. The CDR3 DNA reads TGTGCCAGCAGTTTCCCTGGGGGAGGGATGACTTACAATGAGCAGTTCTTC. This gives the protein CASSFPGGGMTYNEQFF.

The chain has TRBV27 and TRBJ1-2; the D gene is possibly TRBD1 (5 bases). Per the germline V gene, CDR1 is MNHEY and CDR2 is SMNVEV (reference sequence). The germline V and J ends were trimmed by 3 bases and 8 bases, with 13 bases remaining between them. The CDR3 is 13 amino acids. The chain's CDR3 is CASSFSGATGYTF. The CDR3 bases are TGTGCCAGCAGTTTTTCTGGGGCGACGGGCTACACCTTC.

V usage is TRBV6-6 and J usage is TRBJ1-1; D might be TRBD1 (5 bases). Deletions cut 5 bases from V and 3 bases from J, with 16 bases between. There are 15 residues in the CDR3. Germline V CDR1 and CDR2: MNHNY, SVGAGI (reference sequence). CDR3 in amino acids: CASSPKGGRDTEAFF. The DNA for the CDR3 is TGTGCCAGCAGTCCTAAAGGTGGCAGGGACACTGAAGCTTTCTTT.

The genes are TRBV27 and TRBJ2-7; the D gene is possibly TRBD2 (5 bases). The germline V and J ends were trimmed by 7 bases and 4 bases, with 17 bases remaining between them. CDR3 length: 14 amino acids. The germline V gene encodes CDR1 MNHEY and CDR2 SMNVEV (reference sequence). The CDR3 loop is CASMRAQEGYEQYF. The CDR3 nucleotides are TGTGCCAGCATGCGGGCTCAGGAAGGGTACGAGCAGTACTTC.

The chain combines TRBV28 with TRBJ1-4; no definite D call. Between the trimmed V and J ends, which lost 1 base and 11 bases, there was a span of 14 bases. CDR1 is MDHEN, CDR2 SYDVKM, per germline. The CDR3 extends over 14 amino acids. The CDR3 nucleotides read TGTGCCAGCAGTTTATCGACGGCCGGAGGGAAACTGTTTTTT. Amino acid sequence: CASSLSTAGGKLFF.

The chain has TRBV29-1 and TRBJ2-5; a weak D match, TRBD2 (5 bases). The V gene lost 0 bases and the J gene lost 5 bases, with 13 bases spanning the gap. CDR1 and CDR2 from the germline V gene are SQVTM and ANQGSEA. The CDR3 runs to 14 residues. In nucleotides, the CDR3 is TGCAGCGTTGAAGATTGGGCTAGCAGGGAGACCCAGTACTTC. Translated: CSVEDWASRETQYF.

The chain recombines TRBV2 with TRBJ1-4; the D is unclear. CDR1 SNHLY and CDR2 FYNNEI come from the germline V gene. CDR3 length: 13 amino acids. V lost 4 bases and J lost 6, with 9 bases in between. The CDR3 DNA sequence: TGTGCCAGCAGTGCCGGTTCTTATGAAAAACTGTTTTTT. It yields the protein CASSAGSYEKLFF.

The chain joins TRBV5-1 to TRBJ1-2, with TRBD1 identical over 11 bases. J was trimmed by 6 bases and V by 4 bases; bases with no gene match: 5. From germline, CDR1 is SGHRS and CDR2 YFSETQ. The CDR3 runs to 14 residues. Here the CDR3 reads CASSMGQGEDGYTF. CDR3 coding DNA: TGCGCCAGCAGCATGGGACAGGGGGAGGATGGCTACACCTTC.

The CDR3 is CASSLRGLAGVTDTQYF. The CDR3 DNA sequence: TGTGCCAGCAGTTTAAGGGGACTAGCGGGAGTAACAGATACGCAGTATTTT. The chain is built from TRBV27 and TRBJ2-3, with 14 bases identical to TRBD2. Germline assignment: CDR1 MNHEY and CDR2 SMNVEV (reference sequence). The CDR3 covers 17 residues. V shed 2 bases, J shed 3 bases, and the junction held 4 bases outside the gene matches.

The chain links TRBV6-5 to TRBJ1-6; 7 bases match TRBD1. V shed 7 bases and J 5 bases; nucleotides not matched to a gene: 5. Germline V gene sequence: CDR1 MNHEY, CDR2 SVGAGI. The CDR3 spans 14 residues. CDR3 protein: CASKKTGNNSPLHF. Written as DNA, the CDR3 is TGTGCCAGCAAAAAGACAGGGAATAATTCACCCCTCCACTTT.